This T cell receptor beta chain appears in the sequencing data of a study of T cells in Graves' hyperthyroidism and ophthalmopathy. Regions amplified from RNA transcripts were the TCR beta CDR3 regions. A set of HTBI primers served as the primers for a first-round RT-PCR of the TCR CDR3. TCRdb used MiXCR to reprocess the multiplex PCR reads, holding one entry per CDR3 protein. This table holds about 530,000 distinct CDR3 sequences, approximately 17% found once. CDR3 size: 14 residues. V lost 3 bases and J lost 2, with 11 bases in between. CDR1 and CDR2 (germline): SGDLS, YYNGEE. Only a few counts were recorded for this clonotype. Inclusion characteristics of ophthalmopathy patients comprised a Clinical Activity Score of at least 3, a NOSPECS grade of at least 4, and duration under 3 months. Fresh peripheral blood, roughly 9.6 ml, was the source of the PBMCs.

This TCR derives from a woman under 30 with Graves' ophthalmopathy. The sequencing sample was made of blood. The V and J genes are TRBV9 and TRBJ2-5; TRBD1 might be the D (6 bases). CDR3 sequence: CASSGAGEQETQYF. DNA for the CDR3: TGTGCCAGCAGCGGCGCAGGGGAACAAGAGACCCAGTACTTC.